The clone carrying this T cell receptor beta chain was detected many times. The second PCR ran roughly 6 to 12 cycles with a sample-barcoded 5' primer and J-beta primers. TCRdb re-called the 5' RACE reads through MiXCR, storing one row per CDR3 protein. The table lists about a million distinct CDR3 sequences, approximately 50% of them singletons. This sample is part of a study of blood T cells in healthy people across ages. Study information: About one barcoded beta molecule per two T cells was captured by template switching.

The origin of this receptor is an older woman in good health. Specimen: blood.

In DNA form, the CDR3 reads TGTGCCAGCAGCCAATTCACAGATACGCAGTATTTT. It translates to CASSQFTDTQYF. The J gene is TRBJ2-3, the V gene TRBV7-6; no reliable D call. Germline V gene data show CDR1 as SGHVS and CDR2 as FNYEAQ. This CDR3 has 12 amino acids. V was clipped by 5 bases and J by 2 bases, with 5 bases between them.